The entry below describes one TCR beta chain. Its antigen is still unknown. Alopecia areata patients provided lesional scalp punch biopsies and peripheral blood, both collected for the study. This CDR3 region has 17 residues. V dropped 1 base and J dropped 2; count of bases not matched to a gene: 8. Germline V gene lookup returns CDR1 SGHTA and CDR2 FQGNSA. These data are taken from a study of CD8+ T cells in alopecia areata. The study, taken as a whole, reports: Scalp samples also contribute reads from the resident alphabeta T cells found in normal skin. Clarity of TCR sharing across patients fell short of that in mice, possibly HLA-related.

Isolated RNA was reverse transcribed into cDNA used as the sequencing template. Method: immunoSEQ multiplex PCR; TCRdb's copy keeps in-frame clones and lacks some. The table lists over 25,000 clones, 60% to 85% of them singletons. Sequencing used NKG2D-low CD8+ T cells sorted from blood. The clonotype comes from a human donor with alopecia areata. The chain employs TRBV7-2 and TRBJ2-5; 9 bases agree with TRBD2. The DNA for the CDR3 is TGTGCCAGCAGCTTAGTCGGCGGGGGGGCCGTTCAAGAGACCCAGTACTTC. Its translation is CASSLVGGGAVQETQYF.